One and the same sample provided the 10 T cell receptor beta chains below, sequenced in a study of cytomegalovirus exposure and HLA in healthy donors. The PCR made use of 60 Vbeta and 13 Jbeta primers. Produced via immunoSEQ multiplex PCR; TCRdb's table is partial and in-frame only. Here the sample spans under 85,000 clones, more than 60% being singletons. Sequenced: PBMCs. Receptors originate from a man in his forties in good health and CMV-seronegative.

Turning to this clone: Other DNA sequences of this sample code for an identical CDR3. V gene TRBV10-3 combines with J gene TRBJ1-5, with TRBD1 identical over 7 bases. Germline V gives CDR1 ENHRY, CDR2 SYGVKD. With 0 bases clipped from V and 1 base from J, the junction kept 3 bases outside the gene matches. The CDR3 runs to 16 residues. Here the CDR3 reads CAISESGRGSNQPQHF. As DNA, the CDR3 is TGTGCCATCAGTGAGTCAGGCAGGGGGAGCAATCAGCCCCAGCATTTT.

This clone was counted only a few times. The rearrangement links TRBV7-2 to TRBJ1-6; a possible D gene is TRBD1 (6 bases). Trimming shortened V by 4 bases and J by 8 bases, and 9 bases separated the two germline ends. Germline V gene lookup returns CDR1 SGHTA and CDR2 FQGNSA. The CDR3 is 13 amino acids. For the CDR3, the DNA is TGTGCCAGCAGCTCGGACAGCTATTCACCCCTCCACTTT. This gives the protein CASSSDSYSPLHF.

The chain combines TRBV5-1 with TRBJ2-5; D perhaps matches TRBD1 (6 bases). Germline V gene lookup returns CDR1 SGHRS and CDR2 YFSETQ. The ends were cut back, 4 bases at V and 2 bases at J, with 12 bases in the middle. The CDR3 has 14 amino acids. The CDR3 sequence is CASSPQGWQETQYF. DNA of the CDR3: TGCGCCAGCAGCCCACAGGGATGGCAAGAGACCCAGTACTTC.

This chain uses TRBV4-2 with TRBJ2-7; 9 bases line up with TRBD2. V lost 1 base, J lost 3 bases, and 4 bases stayed unmatched. This CDR3 spans 15 amino acids. Germline values: CDR1 LGHNA, CDR2 YNFKEQ. CDR3 region: CASSQALAGFYEQYF. The CDR3, as DNA: TGTGCCAGCAGCCAAGCCCTAGCGGGATTCTACGAGCAGTACTTC.

CDR3 region: CASSSGGGSYEQYF. The CDR3 DNA follows: TGCGCCAGCAGCTCGGGGGGAGGGTCCTACGAGCAGTACTTC. The J gene is TRBJ2-7, the V gene TRBV5-1, with 7 positions matching TRBD2. Germline V lookup: CDR1 SGHRS, CDR2 YFSETQ. J lost 1 base, V lost 3 bases, and 4 bases had no gene match. The CDR3 spans 14 residues.

The chain carries TRBV7-3 and TRBJ2-7; the D gene is possibly TRBD1 (6 bases). This CDR3 has 16 amino acids. Per germline, CDR1 SGHTA and CDR2 FQGTGA. Trimming took 2 bases from V and 4 from J, leaving 18 bases between them. DNA for the CDR3: TGTGCCAGCAGCTTAGAGGGTACAGGGTACGGGTACGAGCAGTACTTC. This translates into CASSLEGTGYGYEQYF.

Turning to this clone: The junction departs from the called germline gene at one end, perhaps through a read error. This chain links TRBV7-9 with TRBJ2-7, with 11 bases aligning to TRBD2. The CDR3 has 16 amino acids. Germline CDR1 is SEHNR and CDR2 is FQNEAQ (reference sequence). The CDR3 spells CSSSPTTSGKSYEQYF. CDR3 DNA sequence: TGTTCCAGCAGCCCAACGACTAGCGGGAAATCCTACGAGCAGTACTTC.

This clone occurred a few times. This sample includes further DNA sequences coding for the same CDR3. The chain employs TRBV6-5 and TRBJ1-1, with D uncertain. Trimming removed 0 bases from V and 2 bases from J, with 10 bases in between. Germline V gene data show CDR1 as MNHEY and CDR2 as SVGAGI. The CDR3 loop spans 15 amino acids. The CDR3 spells CASSYSNRLNTEAFF. The CDR3 nucleotides are TGTGCCAGCAGTTACTCGAATCGCCTAAACACTGAAGCTTTCTTT.

The sample holds one count of this clone. The CDR3 loop is CATSRDLSLITVYEQYF. The CDR3 DNA follows: TGTGCCACCAGCAGAGATTTGTCTCTAATAACAGTCTACGAGCAGTACTTC. The chain couples TRBV15 to TRBJ2-7; D gene unclear. V was shortened by 0 bases and J by 3 bases, with 18 bases between the two germline ends. Germline V lookup: CDR1 LNHNV, CDR2 YYDKDF (reference sequence). CDR3 length equals 17 residues.

V is TRBV18 and J is TRBJ2-7, with D possibly TRBD1 on 5 matching bases. Germline loops: CDR1 KGHSH, CDR2 LQKENI. Trimming left V 5 bases short and J 1 base short, with 9 bases between. This CDR3 comprises 13 residues. In nucleotides, the CDR3 is TGTGCCAGCTCAGCAGACAGATCCTACGAGCAGTACTTC. Its translation is CASSADRSYEQYF.